These T cell receptor beta chains were read from a single sample in a study of shared clonotypes between healthy human individuals. Assay: immunoSEQ multiplex PCR; the TCRdb copy retains only in-frame clones and omits some. The sample has around 510,000 clones, roughly 95% seen once; the top ten hold about 0.059%. The sample was naive CD4+ T cells sorted from blood. Receptor source: a woman in her twenties or thirties in good health. Each CDR3 is given with its conserved first and last residue. The order of the fields is V gene, clone size, D gene, J gene, CDR3 DNA, CDR3 protein. A D gene is named only where the DNA matches it firmly. Clone size is shown for a subset of rows, as once, few, many or a class of expanded clone.

TRBV6-6	-	TRBD2	TRBJ2-7	TGTGCCACCTCCGGGACTAGCGGTTACTACGAGCAGTACTTC	CATSGTSGYYEQYF
TRBV5-4	-	-	TRBJ2-5	TGTGCCAGCAGCTTAGCGGCACAAGAGACCCAGTACTTC	CASSLAAQETQYF
TRBV7-2	-	-	TRBJ2-7	TGTGCCAGCAGCTGGCCCAAGACAGGTCGTTCCGAGCAGTACTTC	CASSWPKTGRSEQYF
TRBV7-9	-	-	TRBJ1-6	TGTGCCAGCAGCTCGGGCGGGCGGAAGGGTTCACCCCTCCACTTT	CASSSGGRKGSPLHF
TRBV10-3	-	-	TRBJ2-3	TGTGCCATCAGTGAGTCGTTAATCTTCACAGATACGCAGTATTTT	CAISESLIFTDTQYF
TRBV19	-	-	TRBJ2-5	TGTGCCAGTAGCCATAGGGCGGAGACCCAGTACTTC	CASSHRAETQYF
TRBV5-1	-	TRBD2	TRBJ2-2	TGCGCCAGCAGCGCTTTGACTAGCATGGACACCGGGGAGCTGTTTTTT	CASSALTSMDTGELFF
TRBV18	-	-	TRBJ1-4	TGTGCCAGCTCACCAAGCAGGAATGAAAAACTGTTTTTT	CASSPSRNEKLFF
TRBV5-1	once	-	TRBJ2-7	TGCGCCCCAACGACATATGACGAGCAGTACTTC	CAPTTYDEQYF
TRBV18	-	TRBD1	TRBJ2-5	TGTGCCAGCTCACCATCTTTACAGGGGGCGTCCCAAGAGACCCAGTACTTC	CASSPSLQGASQETQYF
TRBV5-1	-	-	TRBJ2-7	TGCGCCAGCAGCTCTCTCTACGAGCAGTACTTC	CASSSLYEQYF
TRBV28	-	-	TRBJ2-7	TGTGCCAGCAGTGCCTCTGGCTGGGGGCAAGCACACGAGCAGTACTTC	CASSASGWGQAHEQYF
TRBV28	-	TRBD2	TRBJ2-7	TGTGCCTCCAAGCGGGGCTTCTCCTACGAGCAGTACTTC	CASKRGFSYEQYF
TRBV4-1	few	-	TRBJ1-5	TGCGCCAGCAGCCAGCAGGGAGGTCAGCCCCAGCATTTT	CASSQQGGQPQHF
TRBV7-8	-	-	TRBJ2-1	TGTGCCAGCAGCTACCGGGACTCCCGGGATGAGCAGTTCTTC	CASSYRDSRDEQFF
TRBV6-1	-	TRBD2	TRBJ2-7	TGTGCCAGCAGTGACCCCGGGGGGAAGTACGAGCAGTACTTC	CASSDPGGKYEQYF
TRBV7-9	-	-	TRBJ1-1	TGTGCCAGCAGCTTAGCTAGATTATCTGAAGCTTTCTTT	CASSLARLSEAFF
TRBV29-1	-	-	TRBJ1-5	TGCAGCGCTGCCTGGACAGATAATCAGCCCCAGCATTTT	CSAAWTDNQPQHF
TRBV29-1	-	TRBD2	TRBJ2-3	TGCAGCGTTGTCCCACAACTAGCGGGATCTCCAGATACGCAGTATTTT	CSVVPQLAGSPDTQYF
TRBV6-1	-	-	TRBJ1-5	TGTGCCAGCACCCCACACGGGACGGCTGATCAGCCCCAGCATTTT	CASTPHGTADQPQHF
TRBV10-3	few	TRBD1	TRBJ1-1	TGTGCCATCAGTGAGCCAGGGGGCTCCGCTTTCTTT	CAISEPGGSAFF
TRBV7-8	-	TRBD2	TRBJ2-7	TGTGCCAGCAGCTTGTGGAGGACTAGCTCCTACGAGCAGTACTTC	CASSLWRTSSYEQYF
TRBV11-2	-	TRBD1	TRBJ1-2	TGTGCCAGCAGACAACTCCGGGACAGATGGGGCTACACCTTC	CASRQLRDRWGYTF
TRBV28	-	TRBD1	TRBJ1-5	TGTGCCAGCAGTCCCGGACAGGGGGGTAGGCAGCCCCAGCATTTT	CASSPGQGGRQPQHF
TRBV7-3	-	-	TRBJ1-5	TGTGCCAGCAGCTTACAGGGAGATCAGCCCCAGCATTTT	CASSLQGDQPQHF
TRBV28	-	-	TRBJ1-6	TGTGCCAGCAGTCCTAGGACGAATTTTTCACCCCTCCACTTT	CASSPRTNFSPLHF
TRBV10-3	-	TRBD2	TRBJ2-1	TGTGCCATCAGTGATAGCGCGGGAGGGCCATGGGAGCAGTTCTTC	CAISDSAGGPWEQFF
TRBV28	-	-	TRBJ1-6	TGTGCCAGCAGTTTATTTCGCGTGCAGCCAGAACGATCACCCCTCCACTTT	CASSLFRVQPERSPLHF
TRBV6-6	-	-	TRBJ1-3	TGTGCCAGCAGTTACTCGAATGAAAACACCATATATTTT	CASSYSNENTIYF
TRBV6-5	-	-	TRBJ2-1	TGTGCCAGCAGTCCCCCCCCGGGTAATGAGCAGTTCTTC	CASSPPPGNEQFF
TRBV27	-	TRBD2	TRBJ2-2	TGTGCCAGGCGCGGACTAGCGGGAGGGCGCACCGGGGAGCTGTTTTTT	CARRGLAGGRTGELFF
TRBV5-1	-	TRBD1	TRBJ1-3	TGCGCCAGCAGCTTGGTTTGGACAGGGGGTTCTGGAAACACCATATATTTT	CASSLVWTGGSGNTIYF
TRBV6-5	-	-	TRBJ1-5	TGTGCCAGCAGCCCCGATCCGTATCAGCCCCAGCATTTT	CASSPDPYQPQHF
TRBV6-1	-	-	TRBJ2-1	TGTGCCAGCAGTGAAGGTCCCCCGGTCGCCCAGTTCTTC	CASSEGPPVAQFF
TRBV5-4	-	-	TRBJ1-1	TGTGCCAGCAGCTTGGTCGCCCCCGGGAACACTGAAGCTTTCTTT	CASSLVAPGNTEAFF
TRBV5-4	-	TRBD1	TRBJ2-1	TGTGCCAGCAGCTCTGGGGGACAGGGATACAATGAGCAGTTCTTC	CASSSGGQGYNEQFF
TRBV28	-	-	TRBJ1-2	TGTGCCAGCAGTTTTCAGGATAACTATGGCTACACCTTC	CASSFQDNYGYTF
TRBV6-5	-	-	TRBJ1-1	TGTGCCAGCAGAGAAACGGACACTGAAGCTTTCTTT	CASRETDTEAFF
TRBV10-3	-	TRBD2	TRBJ2-1	TGTGCCATCGGCCTGGGACTAGAAAGCTACAATGAGCAGTTCTTC	CAIGLGLESYNEQFF
TRBV19	-	TRBD1	TRBJ1-2	TGTGCCAGTAGTCAGGGGGGCCATGGCTACACCTTC	CASSQGGHGYTF
TRBV15	-	-	TRBJ1-4	TGTGCCACCAGCAACTGGACGGGGGCAACTAATGAAAAACTGTTTTTT	CATSNWTGATNEKLFF
TRBV2	-	-	TRBJ1-1	TGTGCCAGCAGTGACTCGGACAGCAACACTGAAGCTTTCTTT	CASSDSDSNTEAFF
TRBV6-5	-	TRBD1	TRBJ1-5	TGTGCCAGCAGGCCGGGACAGAGCAATCAGCCCCAGCATTTT	CASRPGQSNQPQHF
TRBV10-1	-	TRBD1	TRBJ2-3	TGCGCCAGCAGACCGGGACAGGACACAGATACGCAGTATTTT	CASRPGQDTDTQYF
TRBV18	-	TRBD1	TRBJ1-1	TGTGCCAGCTCACGTCCCGGGACAGGTTGGAACACTGAAGCTTTCTTT	CASSRPGTGWNTEAFF
TRBV18	once	-	TRBJ1-1	TGTGCCAGCTCACCACGAACAGGGTACTTCGTAGCTTTCTTT	CASSPRTGYFVAFF
TRBV5-1	-	-	TRBJ1-1	TGCGCCAGCAGCATTACAGGGATCACTGAAGCTTTCTTT	CASSITGITEAFF